This TCR beta chain was retrieved from a study of blood T cell repertoires in COVID-19. Only in-frame clones appear in the TCRdb table, and some are missing; sequencing was by immunoSEQ multiplex PCR. The sample shows approximately 320,000 clones, roughly 87% of them seen only once. Trimming stripped 0 bases from V and 1 base from J, with 16 bases between. CDR3 size: 17 residues. Germline V lookup: CDR1 SEHNR, CDR2 FQNEAQ (reference sequence). Input material: PBMCs or T cells enriched from blood (not recorded which). This TCR came from a young woman who had recovered from COVID-19. The gene calls are TRBV7-9 and TRBJ2-7; weak D call: TRBD1 (6 bases). In DNA form, the CDR3 reads TGTGCCAGCAGCTTAGCGGCGTGGGCAGGGGCATCCTACGAGCAGTACTTC. Protein: CASSLAAWAGASYEQYF. Filled out from reference TRBV7-9 and TRBJ2-7, the complete variable domain reads DTGVSQNPRHKITKRGQNVTFRCDPISEHNRLYWYRQTLGQGPEFLTYFQNEAQLEKSRLLSDRFSAERPKGSFSTLEIQRTEQGDSAMYLCASSLAAWAGASYEQYFGPGTRLTVT.